The clone carrying this T cell receptor (beta chain) was seen only once. These data belong to a study of T cell changes during pregnancy in multiple sclerosis. Profiling relied on immunoSEQ multiplex PCR, and the TCRdb table lists in-frame clones only, not all of them. The sample records roughly 49,000 clones, approximately 95% being singletons. The V and J ends lost 1 base and 2 bases respectively, with 15 bases between them. Germline CDR1 and CDR2: LNHDA and SQIVND (reference sequence). The CDR3 loop spans 16 amino acids. The chain carries TRBV19 and TRBJ2-7; D might be TRBD2 (5 bases). The specimen comprised CD8+ T cells from peripheral blood mononuclear cells, sampled in the first trimester of pregnancy. The sequence was collected from a female donor with multiple sclerosis, enrolled in a pregnancy study. The CDR3, as DNA: TGTGCCAGTAGTATAGGCCGGGGTTGGGCGGCCTACGAGCAGTACTTC. Translation: CASSIGRGWAAYEQYF. Variable domain in full (rest from reference TRBV19 and TRBJ2-7): DGGITQSPKYLFRKEGQNVTLSCEQNLNHDAMYWYRQDPGQGLRLIYYSQIVNDFQKGDIAEGYSVSREKKESFPLTVTSAQKNPTAFYLCASSIGRGWAAYEQYFGPGTRLTVT.